A single sample is the source of the 20 T cell receptor beta chains below, sequenced in a study of OX40 agonist ivuxolimab in advanced cancers. Using immunoSEQ multiplex PCR, the repertoire was profiled, and TCRdb retains in-frame clones only, with some absent. The sample lists about 81,000 clones; 70% to 90% were seen once. Here the sequenced sample was CD4+ or CD8+ T cells sorted from blood, taken in a trial of the OX40 agonist ivuxolimab. Receptor source: an adult with an advanced solid tumor such as melanoma, head and neck, liver or kidney cancer.

This clone has just a few counts. The chain's CDR3 is CASSMVGGEAFF. The CDR3 DNA follows: TGTGCCAGTAGTATGGTCGGCGGAGAAGCTTTCTTT. The V call is TRBV19, the J call TRBJ1-1; no definite D call. Between the trimmed V and J ends, which lost 3 bases and 8 bases, there was a span of 10 bases. Germline-derived CDR1 and CDR2 are LNHDA and SQIVND (reference sequence). The CDR3 spans 12 residues. The complete variable domain, with remaining parts taken from reference TRBV19 and TRBJ1-1, reads DGGITQSPKYLFRKEGQNVTLSCEQNLNHDAMYWYRQDPGQGLRLIYYSQIVNDFQKGDIAEGYSVSREKKESFPLTVTSAQKNPTAFYLCASSMVGGEAFFGQGTRLTVV.

V usage is TRBV19 and J usage is TRBJ1-1; D is unclear. The CDR3 is made up of 14 amino acids. The ends were cut back, 7 bases at V and 1 base at J, with 13 bases in the middle. CDR1 is LNHDA and CDR2 is SQIVND in the germline V gene (reference sequence). The CDR3 spells CASTKGWTNTEAFF. For the CDR3, the DNA is TGTGCCAGTACAAAGGGTTGGACGAACACTGAAGCTTTCTTT. Filled out from reference TRBV19 and TRBJ1-1, the complete variable domain reads DGGITQSPKYLFRKEGQNVTLSCEQNLNHDAMYWYRQDPGQGLRLIYYSQIVNDFQKGDIAEGYSVSREKKESFPLTVTSAQKNPTAFYLCASTKGWTNTEAFFGQGTRLTVV.

The chain employs TRBV6-1 and TRBJ1-5, with no clear D. This CDR3 spans 14 amino acids. The germline CDR1 and CDR2 sequences are MNHNS and SASEGT. V shed 3 bases and J shed 11 bases, with 17 bases lying between them. The CDR3 nucleotides read TGTGCCAGCAGTGATAACCCGGGAAAGGGAGCCCAGCATTTT. Its translation: CASSDNPGKGAQHF.

V gene TRBV28 combines with J gene TRBJ2-7, with D unresolved. The CDR3 covers 12 residues. Germline V gives CDR1 MDHEN, CDR2 SYDVKM. Trimming left V 6 bases short and J 0 bases short, with 6 bases between. CDR3 amino acids: CASSQDSYEQYF. The CDR3 DNA reads as TGTGCCAGCAGCCAGGACTCCTACGAGCAGTACTTC.

The chain is built from TRBV5-4 and TRBJ2-1, with D uncertain. The germline V and J ends were trimmed by 2 bases and 7 bases, with 16 bases remaining between them. The germline V gene has CDR1 SGHNT and CDR2 YYREEE (reference sequence). The CDR3 totals 15 residues. The CDR3 here is CASSFGVIMVNEQFF. The CDR3 DNA reads TGTGCCAGCAGCTTCGGCGTCATAATGGTAAATGAGCAGTTCTTC. The full variable domain, rest sourced from reference TRBV5-4 and TRBJ2-1, is ETGVTQSPTHLIKTRGQQVTLRCSSQSGHNTVSWYQQALGQGPQFIFQYYREEENGRGNFPPRFSGLQFPNYSSELNVNALELDDSALYLCASSFGVIMVNEQFFGPGTRLTVL.

This clone occurred once. The chain recombines TRBV7-2 with TRBJ2-1, with 9 bases that match TRBD1. Germline lookup yields CDR1 SGHTA and CDR2 FQGNSA. This CDR3 has 13 amino acids. V gave up 5 bases and J gave up 7 bases; unmatched junction bases: 3. The CDR3 sequence is CASSPGQGNEQFF. The CDR3, as DNA: TGTGCCAGCAGCCCCGGACAGGGGAATGAGCAGTTCTTC. Variable domain in full (rest from reference TRBV7-2 and TRBJ2-1): GAGVSQSPSNKVTEKGKDVELRCDPISGHTALYWYRQSLGQGLEFLIYFQGNSAPDKSGLPSDRFSAERTGGSVSTLTIQRTQQEDSAVYLCASSPGQGNEQFFGPGTRLTVL.

A single count supports this clone. The chain employs TRBV6-6 and TRBJ2-7; TRBD1 is a possible D gene (6 bases). Trimming stripped 0 bases from V and 11 bases from J, with 11 bases between. The CDR3 is 12 residues long. Per germline, CDR1 MNHNY and CDR2 SVGAGI (reference sequence). The CDR3 loop is CASSYSGTREYF. The CDR3 nucleotides read TGTGCCAGCAGTTACTCGGGGACAAGGGAGTACTTC.

This clone has only one observation. The J gene is TRBJ1-2, the V gene TRBV18, with 8 bases that match TRBD1. The CDR3 runs to 15 residues. Trimming took 2 bases from V and 4 from J; bases not matched to a gene: 6. The V gene's germline CDR1 is KGHSH and CDR2 LQKENI. CDR3 region: CASSPETGATYGYTF. The DNA of the CDR3 is TGTGCCAGCTCACCAGAGACAGGGGCCACCTATGGCTACACCTTC.

This rearrangement joins TRBV27 to TRBJ1-6; no definite D call. CDR3 size: 18 residues. V was cut by 0 bases and J by 2 bases, with 14 bases left in between. CDR1 is MNHEY, CDR2 SMNVEV, per germline (reference sequence). The CDR3 here is CASSLSMPGETYNSPLHF. For the CDR3, the DNA is TGTGCCAGCAGTTTATCGATGCCCGGGGAAACCTATAATTCACCCCTCCACTTT.

This clone was found a few times. The V gene is TRBV6-5, the J gene TRBJ1-6; D call uncertain. The CDR3 extends over 13 amino acids. V was pared by 2 bases and J by 5 bases, with 4 bases between. Germline V gene lookup returns CDR1 MNHEY and CDR2 SVGAGI. For the CDR3, the DNA is TGTGCCAGCAGTTACAGAGATAATTCACCCCTCCACTTT. Encoded protein: CASSYRDNSPLHF.

Only one count was recorded for this clone. This chain links TRBV10-3 with TRBJ2-3; D remains ambiguous. This CDR3 is 11 amino acids long. The V end was cut by 6 bases, the J end by 5 bases, with 6 bases between. Germline V gives CDR1 ENHRY, CDR2 SYGVKD. This CDR3 is CAIRLGDTQYF. The DNA for the CDR3 is TGTGCCATCAGACTGGGAGATACGCAGTATTTT.

The V gene is TRBV29-1, the J gene TRBJ1-4; maybe TRBD1 (6 bases). The germline gives CDR1 SQVTM, CDR2 ANQGSEA. V lost 5 bases to trimming and J lost 2 bases, with 15 bases between them. This CDR3 has 15 residues. CDR3 sequence reads: CSVPISGATNEKLFF. For the CDR3, the DNA is TGCAGCGTTCCCATTTCGGGGGCTACTAATGAAAAACTGTTTTTT.

The chain is built from TRBV11-1 and TRBJ1-3; no clear D. The CDR3 spans 13 residues. Trimming removed 5 bases from V and 1 base from J, with 6 bases in between. The germline V gene encodes CDR1 SGHAT and CDR2 FQDESV (reference sequence). CDR3 sequence reads: CASSPSSGNTIYF. The CDR3 DNA reads as TGTGCCAGCAGCCCCTCTTCTGGAAACACCATATATTTT.

The rearrangement uses TRBV10-3 and TRBJ1-1, with D unresolved. CDR1 and CDR2 from the germline V gene are ENHRY and SYGVKD. Trimming stripped 10 bases from V and 1 base from J, with 13 bases between. The CDR3 consists of 13 residues. CDR3 bases: TGTGCCACCCGAACGGATCCGAACACTGAAGCTTTCTTT. Translation gives CATRTDPNTEAFF.

This chain links TRBV19 with TRBJ2-3; no clear D gene. The ends were cut back, 7 bases at V and 5 bases at J, with 16 bases in the middle. The CDR3 extends over 14 amino acids. Germline loops: CDR1 LNHDA, CDR2 SQIVND (reference sequence). CDR3 amino acids: CASKGPSGVDTQYF. CDR3 bases: TGTGCCAGTAAGGGTCCTTCCGGAGTAGATACGCAGTATTTT.

This chain connects TRBV5-6 to TRBJ2-2, with 9 bases matching TRBD1. The junction had 9 bases not matched to a gene; V was cut back by 5 bases and J by 1 base. CDR3 length: 17 amino acids. Per the germline V gene, CDR1 is SGHDT and CDR2 is YYEEEE. DNA for the CDR3: TGTGCCAGCAGTCACCTGAGGGGACAGGGGAACACCGGGGAGCTGTTTTTT. This sequence encodes CASSHLRGQGNTGELFF.

This clone was picked up one time. CDR3 in amino acids: CASSVGSADTQYF. The CDR3, as DNA: TGTGCCAGCAGCGTAGGATCGGCGGATACGCAGTATTTT. The chain combines TRBV9 with TRBJ2-3; D uncertain. V lost 0 bases and J 6 bases, leaving 8 bases between the germline ends. There are 13 residues in the CDR3. Germline V lookup: CDR1 SGDLS, CDR2 YYNGEE.

Here the CDR3 DNA reads TGTGCCAGCAGTTCAATTAGGAGCTCCTACGAGCAGTACTTC. Amino acid sequence: CASSSIRSSYEQYF. The chain uses TRBV28 and TRBJ2-7; D call uncertain. Trimming cost V 4 bases and J 0 bases, with 10 bases left between them. This CDR3 contains 14 residues. Per the germline V gene, CDR1 is MDHEN and CDR2 is SYDVKM. Combining the CDR3 with reference TRBV28 and TRBJ2-7 gives the whole variable domain DVKVTQSSRYLVKRTGEKVFLECVQDMDHENMFWYRQDPGLGLRLIYFSYDVKMKEKGDIPEGYSVSREKKERFSLILESASTNQTSMYLCASSSIRSSYEQYFGPGTRLTVT.

The chain uses TRBV5-4 and TRBJ1-1; 11 bases match TRBD1. The V gene end was trimmed by 4 bases and the J gene end by 3 bases; junction bases not matched to a gene: 14. The CDR3 is 18 residues long. The V gene's germline CDR1 is SGHNT and CDR2 YYREEE (reference sequence). The DNA of the CDR3 is TGTGCCAGCAGCCCGTTAGGACAGGGGGCGCGGACGGACACTGAAGCTTTCTTT. This codes for CASSPLGQGARTDTEAFF.

The CDR3 is CASSPEVGFAGELFF. The CDR3 nucleotides read TGTGCCAGCAGCCCCGAGGTGGGATTCGCCGGGGAGCTGTTTTTT. This chain links TRBV5-6 with TRBJ2-2; D is unclear. Germline assignment: CDR1 SGHDT and CDR2 YYEEEE. The CDR3 loop spans 15 amino acids. V was trimmed by 4 bases and J by 6 bases, leaving 16 bases between them.